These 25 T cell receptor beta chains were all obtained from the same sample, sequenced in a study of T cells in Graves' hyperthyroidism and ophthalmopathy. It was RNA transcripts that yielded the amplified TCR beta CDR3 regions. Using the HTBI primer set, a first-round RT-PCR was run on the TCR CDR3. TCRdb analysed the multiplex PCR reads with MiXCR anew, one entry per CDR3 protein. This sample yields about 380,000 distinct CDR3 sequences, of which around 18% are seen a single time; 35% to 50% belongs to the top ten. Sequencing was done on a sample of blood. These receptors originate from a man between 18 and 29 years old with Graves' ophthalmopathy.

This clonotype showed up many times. In nucleotides, the CDR3 is TGCGCCAGCAGCTCCCCTAGCGGGCTTTACAATGAGCAGTTCTTC. It is translated as CASSSPSGLYNEQFF. The chain joins TRBV5-1 to TRBJ2-1; TRBD2 aligns across 8 bases. The germline V gene has CDR1 SGHRS and CDR2 YFSETQ. This CDR3 has 15 amino acids. The junction had 6 bases not matched to a gene; V was cut back by 3 bases and J by 4 bases. Full variable domain (outside the CDR3, taken from reference TRBV5-1 and TRBJ2-1): KAGVTQTPRYLIKTRGQQVTLSCSPISGHRSVSWYQQTPGQGLQFLFEYFSETQRNKGNFPGRFSGRQFSNSRSEMNVSTLELGDSALYLCASSSPSGLYNEQFFGPGTRLTVL.

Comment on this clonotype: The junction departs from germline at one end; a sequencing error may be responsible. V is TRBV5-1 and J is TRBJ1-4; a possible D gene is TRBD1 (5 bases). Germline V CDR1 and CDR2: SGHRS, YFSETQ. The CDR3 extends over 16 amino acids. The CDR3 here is CASSLIRGSTSEKLFF. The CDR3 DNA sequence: TGCGCCAGCAGCTTGATAAGGGGATCAACTAGTGAAAAACTGTTTTTT.

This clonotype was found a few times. CDR3 nucleotides: TGTGCCAGCACCGAACAAGACACCGTTGGGGAGACCCAGTACTTC. Protein product: CASTEQDTVGETQYF. The chain links TRBV6-1 to TRBJ2-5; no definite D call. Germline CDR1 and CDR2: MNHNS and SASEGT. The CDR3 totals 15 residues. Trimming pared 7 bases from V and 5 bases from J, leaving 20 bases between.

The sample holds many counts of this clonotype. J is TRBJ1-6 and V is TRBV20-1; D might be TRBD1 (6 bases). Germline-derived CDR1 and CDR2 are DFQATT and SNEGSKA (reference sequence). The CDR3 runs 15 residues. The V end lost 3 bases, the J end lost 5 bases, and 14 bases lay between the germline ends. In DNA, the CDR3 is TGCAGTGCTAGTGTCGGGGGGGCTGATAATTCACCCCTCCACTTT. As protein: CSASVGGADNSPLHF.

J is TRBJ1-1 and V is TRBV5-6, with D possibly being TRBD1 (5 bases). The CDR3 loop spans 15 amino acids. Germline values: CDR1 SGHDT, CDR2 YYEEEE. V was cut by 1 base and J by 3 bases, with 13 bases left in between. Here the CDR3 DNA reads TGTGCCAGCAGCTTGATTCCTGGGGGGGACACTGAAGCTTTCTTT. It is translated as CASSLIPGGDTEAFF.

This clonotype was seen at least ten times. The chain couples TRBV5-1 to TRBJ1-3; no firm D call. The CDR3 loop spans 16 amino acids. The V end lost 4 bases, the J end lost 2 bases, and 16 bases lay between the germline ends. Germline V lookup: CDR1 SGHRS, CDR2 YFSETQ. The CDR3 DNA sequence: TGCGCCAGCAGCCCCCCGGACTGGAATGCTGGAAACACCATATATTTT. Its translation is CASSPPDWNAGNTIYF.

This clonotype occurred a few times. In DNA, the CDR3 is TGTGCCAGCAGTAAGGGGACAGATAATTCACCCCTCCACTTT. It encodes CASSKGTDNSPLHF. The rearrangement uses TRBV12-3 or TRBV12-4 and TRBJ1-6, with 7 bases matching TRBD1. The V and J ends lost 5 bases and 5 bases, in that order; junction bases with no gene match: 3. This CDR3 spans 14 amino acids.

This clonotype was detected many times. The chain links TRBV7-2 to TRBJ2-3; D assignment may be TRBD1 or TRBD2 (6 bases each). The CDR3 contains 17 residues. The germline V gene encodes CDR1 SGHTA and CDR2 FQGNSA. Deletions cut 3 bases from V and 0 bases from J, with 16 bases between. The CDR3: CASSFGGGAYSTDTQYF. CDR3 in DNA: TGTGCCAGCAGCTTCGGGGGCGGGGCCTATAGCACAGATACGCAGTATTTT.

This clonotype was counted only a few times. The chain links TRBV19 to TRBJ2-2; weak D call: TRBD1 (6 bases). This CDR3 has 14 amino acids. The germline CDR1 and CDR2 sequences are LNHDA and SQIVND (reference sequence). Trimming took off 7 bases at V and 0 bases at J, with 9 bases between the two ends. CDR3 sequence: CASTRTANTGELFF. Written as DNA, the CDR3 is TGTGCCAGTACTAGGACAGCGAACACCGGGGAGCTGTTTTTT.

The DNA for the CDR3 is TGTGCCAGCAGCCTCGGGACAGGTAATTACTACGAGCAGTACTTC. This codes for CASSLGTGNYYEQYF. This chain connects TRBV6-2 or TRBV6-3 to TRBJ2-7; 8 bases are shared with TRBD1. J lost 3 bases, V lost 6 bases, and 10 bases had no gene match. The CDR3 loop spans 15 amino acids. Germline V gene data show CDR1 as MNHEY and CDR2 as SVGEGT.

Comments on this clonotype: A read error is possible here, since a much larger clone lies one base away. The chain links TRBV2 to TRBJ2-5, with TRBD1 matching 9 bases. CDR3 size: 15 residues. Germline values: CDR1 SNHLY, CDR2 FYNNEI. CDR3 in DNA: TGTACCAGCAGCCCCGAGGCACAGGGGGCAGAGACCCAGTACTTC. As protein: CTSSPEAQGAETQYF.

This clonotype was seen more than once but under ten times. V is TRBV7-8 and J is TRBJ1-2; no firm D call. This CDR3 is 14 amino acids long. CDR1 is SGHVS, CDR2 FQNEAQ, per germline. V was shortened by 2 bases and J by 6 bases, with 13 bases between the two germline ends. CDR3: CASSLSSEVDGYTF. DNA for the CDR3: TGTGCCAGCAGCTTAAGCTCAGAGGTGGATGGCTACACCTTC.

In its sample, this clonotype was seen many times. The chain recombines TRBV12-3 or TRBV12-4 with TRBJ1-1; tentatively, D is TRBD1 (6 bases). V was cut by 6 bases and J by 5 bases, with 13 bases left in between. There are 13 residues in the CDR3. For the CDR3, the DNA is TGTGCCAGCAGCCGACAGGTTCGAACTGAAGCTTTCTTT. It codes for CASSRQVRTEAFF.

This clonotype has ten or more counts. Here the CDR3 DNA reads TGCAGTGCTGGAAGATTCCAAAACAATGAGCAGTTCTTC. Protein product: CSAGRFQNNEQFF. The chain recombines TRBV20-1 with TRBJ2-1; no firm D call. CDR1 and CDR2 (germline): DFQATT, SNEGSKA (reference sequence). The length of the CDR3 is 13 residues. Trimming pared 5 bases from V and 5 bases from J, leaving 13 bases between.

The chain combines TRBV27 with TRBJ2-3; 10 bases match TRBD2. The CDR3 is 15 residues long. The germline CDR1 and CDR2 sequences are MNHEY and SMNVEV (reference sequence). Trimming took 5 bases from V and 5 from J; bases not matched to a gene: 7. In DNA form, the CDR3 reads TGTGCCAGCAGTCCGAGCGGGGGGGCAAGAGATACGCAGTATTTT. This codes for CASSPSGGARDTQYF.

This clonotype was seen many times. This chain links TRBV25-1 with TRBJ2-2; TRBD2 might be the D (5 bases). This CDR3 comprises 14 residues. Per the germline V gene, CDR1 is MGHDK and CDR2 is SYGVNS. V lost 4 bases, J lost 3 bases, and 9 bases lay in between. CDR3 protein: CASSGLRDTGELFF. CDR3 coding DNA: TGTGCCAGCAGTGGACTAAGGGACACCGGGGAGCTGTTTTTT.

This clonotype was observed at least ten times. The CDR3 DNA reads as TGTGCCAGCAGCCCCCCCGACAGCACCTACGAGCAGTACTTC. It codes for CASSPPDSTYEQYF. The rearrangement uses TRBV6-1 and TRBJ2-7; the D gene is possibly TRBD1 (5 bases). Germline V gene data show CDR1 as MNHNS and CDR2 as SASEGT. Trimming removed 6 bases from V and 2 bases from J, with 14 bases in between. The CDR3 consists of 14 residues.

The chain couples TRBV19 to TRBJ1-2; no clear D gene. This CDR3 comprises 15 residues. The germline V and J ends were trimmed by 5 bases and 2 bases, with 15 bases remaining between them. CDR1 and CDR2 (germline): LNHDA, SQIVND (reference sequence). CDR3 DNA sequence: TGTGCCAGTAGTCCCCCGGACGGCCGAAACTATGGCTACACCTTC. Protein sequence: CASSPPDGRNYGYTF.

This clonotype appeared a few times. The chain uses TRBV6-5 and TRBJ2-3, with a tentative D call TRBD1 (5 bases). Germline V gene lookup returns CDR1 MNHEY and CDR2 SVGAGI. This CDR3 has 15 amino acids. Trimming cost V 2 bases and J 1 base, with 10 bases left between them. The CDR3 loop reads CASSYQSTGTDTQYF. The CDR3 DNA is TGTGCCAGCAGTTACCAATCGACAGGCACAGATACGCAGTATTTT.

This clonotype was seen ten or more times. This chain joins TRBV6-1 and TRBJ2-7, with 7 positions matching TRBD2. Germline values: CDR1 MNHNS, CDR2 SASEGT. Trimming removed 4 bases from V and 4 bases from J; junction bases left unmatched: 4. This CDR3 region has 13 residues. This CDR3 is CASSAGGGYEQYF. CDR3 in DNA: TGTGCCAGCAGTGCTGGCGGGGGATACGAGCAGTACTTC.

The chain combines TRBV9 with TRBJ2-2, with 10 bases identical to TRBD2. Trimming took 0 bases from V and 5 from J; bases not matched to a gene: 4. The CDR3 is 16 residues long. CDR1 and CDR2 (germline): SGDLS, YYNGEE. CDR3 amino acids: CASSVATSGVTGELFF. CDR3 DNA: TGTGCCAGCAGCGTAGCTACTAGCGGGGTGACCGGGGAGCTGTTTTTT.

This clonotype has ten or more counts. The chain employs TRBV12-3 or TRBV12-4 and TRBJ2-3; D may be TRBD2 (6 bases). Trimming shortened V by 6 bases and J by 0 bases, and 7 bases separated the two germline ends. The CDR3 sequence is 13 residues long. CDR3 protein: CASRLASTDTQYF. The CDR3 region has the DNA TGTGCCAGCAGACTAGCTAGCACAGATACGCAGTATTTT.

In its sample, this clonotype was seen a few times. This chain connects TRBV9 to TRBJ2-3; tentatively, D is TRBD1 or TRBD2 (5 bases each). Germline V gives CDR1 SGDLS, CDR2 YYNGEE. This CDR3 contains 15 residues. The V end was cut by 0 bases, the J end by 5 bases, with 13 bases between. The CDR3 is CASSVVVGAIDTQYF. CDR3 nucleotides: TGTGCCAGCAGCGTAGTAGTCGGGGCGATAGATACGCAGTATTTT.

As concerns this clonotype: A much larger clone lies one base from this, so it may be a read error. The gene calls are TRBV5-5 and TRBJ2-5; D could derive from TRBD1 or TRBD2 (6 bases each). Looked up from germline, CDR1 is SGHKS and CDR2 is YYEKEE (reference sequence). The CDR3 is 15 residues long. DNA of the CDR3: TGCGCCAGCAGCCAGGTCGGGGGCACCCAAGAGACCCAGTACTTC. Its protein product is CASSQVGGTQETQYF.

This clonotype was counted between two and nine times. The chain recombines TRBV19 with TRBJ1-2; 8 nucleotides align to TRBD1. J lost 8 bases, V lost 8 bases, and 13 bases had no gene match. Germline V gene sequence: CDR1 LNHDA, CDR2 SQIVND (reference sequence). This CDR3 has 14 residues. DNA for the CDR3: TGTGCCAGTGGCAAGGACAGGGTCCGAGGGGGCTACACCTTC. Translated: CASGKDRVRGGYTF.